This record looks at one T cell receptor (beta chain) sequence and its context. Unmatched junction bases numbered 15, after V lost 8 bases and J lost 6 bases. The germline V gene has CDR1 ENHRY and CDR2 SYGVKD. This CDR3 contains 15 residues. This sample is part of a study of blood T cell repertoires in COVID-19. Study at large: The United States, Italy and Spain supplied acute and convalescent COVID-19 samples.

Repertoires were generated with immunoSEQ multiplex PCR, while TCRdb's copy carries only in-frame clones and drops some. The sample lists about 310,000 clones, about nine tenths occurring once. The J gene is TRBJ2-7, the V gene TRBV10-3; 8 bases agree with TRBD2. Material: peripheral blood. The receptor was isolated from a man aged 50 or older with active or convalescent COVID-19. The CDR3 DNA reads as TGTGCCATCTCGAACGACGGGAGCGGGAGCTCCGAGCAGTACTTC. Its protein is CAISNDGSGSSEQYF.